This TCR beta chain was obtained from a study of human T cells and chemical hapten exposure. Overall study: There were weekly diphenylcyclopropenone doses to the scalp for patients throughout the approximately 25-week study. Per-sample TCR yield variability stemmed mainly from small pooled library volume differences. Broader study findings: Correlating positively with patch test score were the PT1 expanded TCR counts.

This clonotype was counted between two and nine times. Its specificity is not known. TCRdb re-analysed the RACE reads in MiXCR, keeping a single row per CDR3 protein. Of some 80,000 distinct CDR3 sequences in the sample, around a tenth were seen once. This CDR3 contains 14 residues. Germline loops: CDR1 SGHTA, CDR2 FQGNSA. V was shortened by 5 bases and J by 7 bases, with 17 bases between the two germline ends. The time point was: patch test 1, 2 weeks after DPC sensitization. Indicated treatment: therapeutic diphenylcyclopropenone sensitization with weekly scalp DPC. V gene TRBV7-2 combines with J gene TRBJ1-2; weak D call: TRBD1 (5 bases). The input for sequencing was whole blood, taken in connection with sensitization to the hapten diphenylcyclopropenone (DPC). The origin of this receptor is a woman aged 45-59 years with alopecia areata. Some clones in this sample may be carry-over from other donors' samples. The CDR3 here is CASSPPRGTGGYTF. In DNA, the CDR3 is TGTGCCAGCAGCCCGCCCAGAGGGACCGGTGGCTACACCTTC.